Listed below are T cell receptor beta chains from one sample, sequenced in a study of cytomegalovirus exposure and HLA in healthy donors. The method was immunoSEQ multiplex PCR; TCRdb's version includes in-frame clones alone and lacks a portion of them. The sample has 110,000 to 150,000 clones; almost 80% are singletons. The specimen sequenced was PBMCs. The receptors derive from a man younger than 30 in good health and CMV-seronegative. Both conserved end residues are trimmed from each CDR3. The order of the fields is J gene, V gene, clone size, CDR3 protein. The size field is filled for only some rows; it gives once, few, many or a size class.

J: TRBJ2-2; V: TRBV5-1; size: few; CDR3: ASSTQGNGELF
J: TRBJ1-3; V: TRBV6-6; size: NA; CDR3: ASVVRNTIY
J: TRBJ2-7; V: TRBV2; size: few; CDR3: ASGMQNYEQY
J: TRBJ1-3; V: TRBV19; size: NA; CDR3: ASSPGTGGPGNTIY
J: TRBJ2-3; V: TRBV5-1; size: once; CDR3: ASSVQTGVGTDTQY
J: TRBJ1-2; V: TRBV5-8; size: NA; CDR3: ASSPHFGGAGYT
J: TRBJ1-1; V: TRBV12-5; size: NA; CDR3: ASGYQVAEAF
J: TRBJ1-2; V: TRBV18; size: NA; CDR3: ASSPLPFIRDRLYGYT
J: TRBJ1-5; V: TRBV2; size: NA; CDR3: ASSVTGTQPQH
J: TRBJ1-4; V: TRBV4-3; size: NA; CDR3: ASSQDGAGAREKLF
J: TRBJ1-2; V: TRBV27; size: NA; CDR3: ASSLRGTGADYGYT
J: TRBJ1-6; V: TRBV11-2; size: NA; CDR3: ASSLDSAGIVTSPLH
J: TRBJ2-1; V: TRBV19; size: once; CDR3: ASSIVGEYYNEQF
J: NA; V: TRBV6-5; size: NA; CDR3: ASSYRGHTYEQY
J: TRBJ1-4; V: TRBV12-5; size: NA; CDR3: ASGLVRTGGSTNEKLF
J: TRBJ2-5; V: TRBV5-1; size: NA; CDR3: ASSQGLSRETQY
J: TRBJ1-3; V: TRBV18; size: NA; CDR3: ASSVDRVAGNTIY
J: TRBJ1-5; V: TRBV25-1; size: NA; CDR3: ASSELVDRAIGPQH
J: TRBJ1-6; V: TRBV15; size: once; CDR3: ATTGTAYNSPLH
J: TRBJ2-6; V: TRBV5-1; size: NA; CDR3: ASSLAGANVPT
J: TRBJ1-2; V: TRBV4-2; size: NA; CDR3: ASSQGDKRDGYT
J: TRBJ1-2; V: TRBV7-2; size: few; CDR3: ASSVDRVNYGYT
J: TRBJ2-7; V: TRBV5-6; size: NA; CDR3: ASSLLRVEQY
J: TRBJ1-1; V: TRBV4-3; size: NA; CDR3: ASSQDLRWAAF
J: TRBJ1-2; V: TRBV9; size: NA; CDR3: ASSVQGMDGYT
J: TRBJ2-7; V: TRBV5-1; size: NA; CDR3: ASSSWTGSYEQY
J: TRBJ1-5; V: TRBV13; size: NA; CDR3: ASSKGQRGVNQPQH
J: TRBJ2-3; V: TRBV7-9; size: NA; CDR3: ASSFPGLDPTDTQY
J: TRBJ2-1; V: TRBV9; size: NA; CDR3: ASSYFSLAGGYNEQF
J: TRBJ1-2; V: TRBV19; size: NA; CDR3: ASSLSGQVYGYT
J: TRBJ1-1; V: TRBV7-2; size: NA; CDR3: ASSLGHSNTEAF
J: TRBJ2-3; V: TRBV5-6; size: NA; CDR3: ASSLTGATQY
J: TRBJ2-7; V: TRBV6-1; size: NA; CDR3: ASSQDSQKIYEQY
J: TRBJ2-5; V: TRBV7-2; size: NA; CDR3: ASSFSGGEETQY
J: NA; V: TRBV5-4; size: NA; CDR3: ASSPEPGGYEQY
J: TRBJ1-1; V: TRBV7-8; size: once; CDR3: ASSFSGNTEAF
J: TRBJ2-6; V: TRBV5-4; size: few; CDR3: ASSEDSSSGANVLT
J: TRBJ2-5; V: TRBV7-2; size: NA; CDR3: ASSLGAGGPLETQY
J: TRBJ2-5; V: TRBV5-1; size: NA; CDR3: ASSLVRGETQY
J: TRBJ1-6; V: TRBV6-1; size: once; CDR3: ASSRRTGQGSPLH
J: TRBJ2-3; V: TRBV5-1; size: NA; CDR3: ASSEPSSGGASY
J: TRBJ2-3; V: TRBV5-4; size: NA; CDR3: ASSLVTDPGTDTQY